Below, 2 T cell receptor beta chains from the same sample are listed, as sequenced in a study of graft-versus-host responses after intestinal transplantation (dated by TCRdb to about 2021). Library method: the immunoSEQ multiplex PCR assay. TCRdb holds this immuneACCESS table with in-frame rearrangements only. Some clones are missing; in checked studies, unresolved V genes explain under half, and the rest has no known cause. For this sample there are about 51,000 clones; roughly nine tenths appear just once. In total, the top ten clones hold 0.62% of the sample. Antigens for these TCRs are unknown. What the time point label conveys for this sample: cells obtained before transplantation from donor or recipient. This material consisted of unstimulated CD4+ T cells sorted from spleen or lymph node cells, taken before transplant. The receptors originated from a human donor who was the organ donor for an intestinal transplant.

This chain uses TRBV30 with TRBJ2-5; perhaps TRBD1 as D (6 bases). There are 12 residues in the CDR3. In germline, CDR1 is GTSNPN, CDR2 SVGIG (reference sequence). V was clipped by 5 bases and J by 1 base, with 8 bases between them. The CDR3 DNA sequence: TGTGCCTGGGGACAGCTCCAAGAGACCCAGTACTTC. Residues: CAWGQLQETQYF.

The chain has TRBV7-2 and TRBJ2-5; D not resolved. This CDR3 is 12 amino acids long. Trimming removed 5 bases at V and 4 bases at J, with 8 bases between. In germline, CDR1 is SGHTA, CDR2 FQGNSA. The CDR3 nucleotides are TGTGCCAGCAGCCGATTCGGAGAGACCCAGTACTTC. Protein sequence: CASSRFGETQYF.